The subject of this entry is one T cell receptor beta chain. The antigen is undetermined. A much larger clone differs by one base, so this may be a read error. Likely a read error: the CDR3 ends without its conserved phenylalanine or tryptophan. These data belong to a study of tumor-infiltrating lymphocytes in primary liver carcinoma. Study findings and constraints: The study found a significantly higher top-250-clone fraction in tumors than in blood (p = 0.039).

Co-extraction of RNA and DNA was performed on roughly 20-34 mg of unsorted bulk tissue. There are 13 residues in the CDR3. Per germline, CDR1 GTSNPN and CDR2 SVGIG (reference sequence). Trimming took 6 bases from V and 1 from J; bases not matched to a gene: 5. With around 490 ng total RNA as template and a constant-region primer, TCR beta cDNA was made. Libraries of TCR beta came from three nested multiplex PCR rounds with slightly modified ARM-PCR. A C-beta reverse primer and TRBV1-TRBV30 forward primers served in each of the first two PCR rounds, at about 10 cycles apiece. MiXCR, applied by TCRdb to the multiplex PCR reads, yields one record per CDR3 protein. The profile shows over 75,000 distinct CDR3 sequences, approximately 68% of them singletons.

This TCR derives from a man between 35 and 55 years old with primary liver carcinoma and hepatitis B virus infection. The specimen sequenced was tumor-adjacent normal liver tissue. This chain joins TRBV30 and TRBJ1-1; 7 positions agree with TRBD1. The DNA for the CDR3 is TGTGCCTGTCCTCGGACAGGGAACACTGAAGCTTTCTCT. Residues: CACPRTGNTEAFS.